The following is a TCR beta chain sequence with its context. This sample stems from a study of control samples from healthy donors and cancer patients. The CDR3 is 12 amino acids. The germline CDR1 and CDR2 sequences are DFQATT and SNEGSKA (reference sequence). With 3 bases removed from V and 6 bases from J, the gap between germline ends came to 11 bases. Data came from immunoSEQ multiplex PCR; TCRdb stores just in-frame clones and leaves some out. This sample carries tens of thousands of clones, about nine tenths of them seen once, and the ten largest clones take around 6%. The material sequenced was blood. This chain joins TRBV20-1 and TRBJ1-2; D call uncertain. The TCR originated in a middle-aged man in good health. The CDR3 spells CSASDGSDGYTF. For the CDR3, the DNA is TGCAGTGCTAGTGACGGGAGTGATGGCTACACCTTC.